Listed below are T cell receptor beta chains from one sample, sequenced in a study of control samples from healthy donors and cancer patients. Sequencing used immunoSEQ multiplex PCR; TCRdb keeps in-frame clones, though not all of them. The sample has about 93,000 clones; about nine tenths are singletons. Sample: blood. Receptors originate from a woman in her seventies in good health. CDR3s leave out the opening cysteine and the closing phenylalanine or tryptophan.

TRBJ2-3 | 14 | TRBV5-1 | ASSLAGELGTDTQY
TRBJ1-4 | 12 | TRBV10-2 | ASSEAGGYEKLF
TRBJ2-1 | 16 | TRBV11-2 | ASSFPPELAGGKNEQF
TRBJ2-7 | 11 | TRBV3-1/TRBV3-2 | ASSDRGGYEQY
TRBJ2-7 | 13 | TRBV7-9 | ASSSDRVGLYEQY
TRBJ1-2 | 13 | TRBV6-1 | ASSEKGQDNYGYT
TRBJ1-2 | 11 | TRBV7-8 | ASALGRERGYT
TRBJ2-1 | 13 | TRBV13 | ASSFSGRAGNEQF
TRBJ2-5 | 10 | TRBV6-5 | ASGGSGRFEY
TRBJ2-1 | 13 | TRBV7-9 | ASSFTSGSADEQF
TRBJ2-5 | 13 | TRBV3-1/TRBV3-2 | ASSPPGLAEETQY
TRBJ2-1 | 11 | TRBV12-5 | ASGLGQTNEQF
TRBJ2-1 | 11 | TRBV25-1 | ASTPPAANEQF
TRBJ1-2 | 12 | TRBV2 | ASRRREPNYGYT
TRBJ2-2 | 13 | TRBV5-5 | ASSLGGGPTGELF
TRBJ2-1 | 10 | TRBV27 | ASIDRANEQF
TRBJ1-4 | 12 | TRBV7-9 | AANDRVGDEKLF
TRBJ2-7 | 14 | TRBV6-5 | ASSYSRSGLGNEQY
TRBJ2-7 | 10 | TRBV6-2/TRBV6-3 | ASSYSLSQQY
TRBJ2-2 | 17 | TRBV27 | ASSSDTPGSTFITGELF
TRBJ2-1 | 12 | TRBV10-2 | ASGLAGSYNEQF
TRBJ2-7 | 14 | TRBV6-2/TRBV6-3 | ASSPTTSGRQYEQY
TRBJ1-2 | 12 | TRBV6-2/TRBV6-3 | ASSFVALNGGYT
TRBJ1-1 | 12 | TRBV29-1 | SVEILFDFVEAF
TRBJ2-3 | 12 | TRBV4-1 | ASSQDGITDTQY
TRBJ1-5 | 16 | TRBV1 | TSSPNYHHERGLQPQH
TRBJ2-3 | 11 | TRBV20-1 | SASIAEGGTQY